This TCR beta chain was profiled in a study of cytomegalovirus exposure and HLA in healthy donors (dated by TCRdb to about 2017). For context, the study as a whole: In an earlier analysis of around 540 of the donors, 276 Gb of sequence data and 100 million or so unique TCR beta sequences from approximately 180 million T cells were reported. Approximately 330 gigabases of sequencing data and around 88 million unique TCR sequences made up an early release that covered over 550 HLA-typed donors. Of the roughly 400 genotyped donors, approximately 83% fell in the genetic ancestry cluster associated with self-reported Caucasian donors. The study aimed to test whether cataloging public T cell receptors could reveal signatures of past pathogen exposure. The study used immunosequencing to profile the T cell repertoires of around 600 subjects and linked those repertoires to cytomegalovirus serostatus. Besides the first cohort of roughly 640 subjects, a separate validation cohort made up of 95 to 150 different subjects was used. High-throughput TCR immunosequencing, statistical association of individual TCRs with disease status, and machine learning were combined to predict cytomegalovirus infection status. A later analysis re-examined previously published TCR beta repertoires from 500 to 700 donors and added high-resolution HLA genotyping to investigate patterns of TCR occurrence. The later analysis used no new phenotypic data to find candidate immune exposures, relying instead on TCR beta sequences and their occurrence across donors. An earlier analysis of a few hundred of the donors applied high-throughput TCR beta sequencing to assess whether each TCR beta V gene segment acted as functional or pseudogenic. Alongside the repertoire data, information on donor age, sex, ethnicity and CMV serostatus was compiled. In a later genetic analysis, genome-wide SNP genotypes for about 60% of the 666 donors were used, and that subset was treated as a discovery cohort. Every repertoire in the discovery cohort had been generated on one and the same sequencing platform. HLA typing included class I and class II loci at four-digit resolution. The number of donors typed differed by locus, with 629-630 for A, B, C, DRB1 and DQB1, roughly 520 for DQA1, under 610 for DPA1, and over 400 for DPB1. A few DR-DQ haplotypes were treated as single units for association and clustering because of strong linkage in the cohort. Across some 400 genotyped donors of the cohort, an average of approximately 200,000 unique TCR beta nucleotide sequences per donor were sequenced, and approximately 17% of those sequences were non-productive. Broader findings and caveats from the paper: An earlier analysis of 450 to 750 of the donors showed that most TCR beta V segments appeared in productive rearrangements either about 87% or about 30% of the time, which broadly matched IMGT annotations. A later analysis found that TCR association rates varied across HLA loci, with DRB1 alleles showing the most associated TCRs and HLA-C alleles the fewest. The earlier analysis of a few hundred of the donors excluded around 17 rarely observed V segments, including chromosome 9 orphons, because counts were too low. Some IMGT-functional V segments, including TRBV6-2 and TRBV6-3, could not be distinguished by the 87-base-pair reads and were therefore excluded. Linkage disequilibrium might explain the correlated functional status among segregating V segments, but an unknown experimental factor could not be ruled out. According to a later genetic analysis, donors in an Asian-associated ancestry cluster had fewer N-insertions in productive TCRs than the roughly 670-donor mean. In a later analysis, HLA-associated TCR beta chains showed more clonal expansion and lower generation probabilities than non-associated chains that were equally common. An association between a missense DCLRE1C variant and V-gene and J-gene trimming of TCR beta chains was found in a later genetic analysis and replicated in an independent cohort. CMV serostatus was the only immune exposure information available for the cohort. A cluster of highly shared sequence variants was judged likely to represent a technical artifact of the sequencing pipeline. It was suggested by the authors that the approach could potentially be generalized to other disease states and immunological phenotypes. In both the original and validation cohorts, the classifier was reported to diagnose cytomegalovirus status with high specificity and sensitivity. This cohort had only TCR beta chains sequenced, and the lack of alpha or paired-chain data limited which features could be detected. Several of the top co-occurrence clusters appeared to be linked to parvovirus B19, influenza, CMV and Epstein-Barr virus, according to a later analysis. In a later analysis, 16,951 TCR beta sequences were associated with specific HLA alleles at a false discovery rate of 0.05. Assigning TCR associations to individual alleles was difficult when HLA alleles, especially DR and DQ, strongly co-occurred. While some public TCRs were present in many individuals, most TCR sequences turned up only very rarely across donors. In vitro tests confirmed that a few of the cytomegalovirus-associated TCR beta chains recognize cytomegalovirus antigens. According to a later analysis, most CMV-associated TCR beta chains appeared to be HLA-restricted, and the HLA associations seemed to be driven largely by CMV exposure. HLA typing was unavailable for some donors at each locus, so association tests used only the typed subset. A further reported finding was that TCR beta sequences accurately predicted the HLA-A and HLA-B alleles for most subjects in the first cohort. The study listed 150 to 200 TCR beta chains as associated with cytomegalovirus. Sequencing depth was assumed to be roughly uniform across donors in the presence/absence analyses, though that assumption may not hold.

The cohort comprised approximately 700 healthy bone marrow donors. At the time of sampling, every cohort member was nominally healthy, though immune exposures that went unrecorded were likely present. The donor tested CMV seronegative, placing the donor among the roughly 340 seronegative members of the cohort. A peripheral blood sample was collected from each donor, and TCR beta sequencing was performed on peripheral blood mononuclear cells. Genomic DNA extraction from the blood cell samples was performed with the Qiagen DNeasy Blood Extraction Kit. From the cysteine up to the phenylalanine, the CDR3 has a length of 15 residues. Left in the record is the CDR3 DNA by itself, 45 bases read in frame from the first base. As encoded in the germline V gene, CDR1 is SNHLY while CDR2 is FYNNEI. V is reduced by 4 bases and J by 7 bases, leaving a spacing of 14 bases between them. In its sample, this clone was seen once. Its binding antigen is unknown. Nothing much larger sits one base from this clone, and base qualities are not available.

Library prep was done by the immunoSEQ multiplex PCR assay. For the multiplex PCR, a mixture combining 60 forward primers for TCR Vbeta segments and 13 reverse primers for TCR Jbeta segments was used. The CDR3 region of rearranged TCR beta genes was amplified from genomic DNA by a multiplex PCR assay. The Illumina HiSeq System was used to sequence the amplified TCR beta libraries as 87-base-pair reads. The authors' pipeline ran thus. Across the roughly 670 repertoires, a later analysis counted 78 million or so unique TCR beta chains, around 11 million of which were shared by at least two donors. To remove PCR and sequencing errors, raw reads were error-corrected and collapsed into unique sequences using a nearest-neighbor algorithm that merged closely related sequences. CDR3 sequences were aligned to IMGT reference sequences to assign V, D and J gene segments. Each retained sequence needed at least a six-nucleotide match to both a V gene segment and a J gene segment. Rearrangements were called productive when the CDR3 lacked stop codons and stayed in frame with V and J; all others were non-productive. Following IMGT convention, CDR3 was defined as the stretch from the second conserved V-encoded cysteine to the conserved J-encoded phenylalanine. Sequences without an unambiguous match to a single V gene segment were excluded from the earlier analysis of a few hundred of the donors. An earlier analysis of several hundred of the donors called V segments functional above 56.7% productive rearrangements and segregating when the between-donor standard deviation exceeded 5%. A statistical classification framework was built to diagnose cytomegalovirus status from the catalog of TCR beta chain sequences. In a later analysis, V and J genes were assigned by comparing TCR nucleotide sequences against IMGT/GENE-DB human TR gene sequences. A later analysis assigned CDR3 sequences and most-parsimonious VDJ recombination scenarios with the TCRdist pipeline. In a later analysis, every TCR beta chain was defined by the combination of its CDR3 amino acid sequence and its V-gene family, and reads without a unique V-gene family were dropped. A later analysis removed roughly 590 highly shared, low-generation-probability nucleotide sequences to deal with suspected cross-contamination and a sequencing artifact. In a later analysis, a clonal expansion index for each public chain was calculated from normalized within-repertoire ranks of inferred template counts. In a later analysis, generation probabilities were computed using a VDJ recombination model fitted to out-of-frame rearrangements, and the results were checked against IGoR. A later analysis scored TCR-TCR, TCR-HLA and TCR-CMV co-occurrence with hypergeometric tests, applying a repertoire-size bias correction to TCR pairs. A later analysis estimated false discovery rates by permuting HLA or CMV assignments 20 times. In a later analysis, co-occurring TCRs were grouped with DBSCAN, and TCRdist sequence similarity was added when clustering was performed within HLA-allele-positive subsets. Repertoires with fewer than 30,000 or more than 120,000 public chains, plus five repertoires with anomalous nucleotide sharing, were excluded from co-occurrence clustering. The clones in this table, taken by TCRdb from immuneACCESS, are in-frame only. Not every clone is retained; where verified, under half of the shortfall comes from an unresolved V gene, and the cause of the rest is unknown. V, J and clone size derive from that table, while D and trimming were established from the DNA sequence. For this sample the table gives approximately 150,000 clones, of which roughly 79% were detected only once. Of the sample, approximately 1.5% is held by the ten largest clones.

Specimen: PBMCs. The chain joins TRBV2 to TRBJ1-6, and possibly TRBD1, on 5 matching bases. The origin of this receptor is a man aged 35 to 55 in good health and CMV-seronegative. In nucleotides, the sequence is TGTGCCAGCAGTGGGGCGGGGGGAACCAATTCACCCCTCCACTTT. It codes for CASSGAGGTNSPLHF.